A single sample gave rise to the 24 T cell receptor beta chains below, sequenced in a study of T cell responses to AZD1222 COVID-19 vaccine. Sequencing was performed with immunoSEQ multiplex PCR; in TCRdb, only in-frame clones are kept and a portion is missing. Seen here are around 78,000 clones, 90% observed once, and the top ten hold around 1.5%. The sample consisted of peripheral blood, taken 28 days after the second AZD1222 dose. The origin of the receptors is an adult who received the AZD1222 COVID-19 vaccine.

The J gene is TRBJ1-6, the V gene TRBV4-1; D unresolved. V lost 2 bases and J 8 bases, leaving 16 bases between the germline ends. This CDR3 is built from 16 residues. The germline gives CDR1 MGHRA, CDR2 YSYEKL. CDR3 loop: CASSQPASRRDSPLHF. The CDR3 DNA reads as TGCGCCAGCAGCCAACCCGCCTCTCGACGGGATTCACCCCTCCACTTT.

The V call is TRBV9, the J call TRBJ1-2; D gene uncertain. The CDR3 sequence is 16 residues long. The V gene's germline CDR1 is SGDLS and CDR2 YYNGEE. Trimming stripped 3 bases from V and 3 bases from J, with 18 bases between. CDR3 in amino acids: CASSARAGPVHYGYTF. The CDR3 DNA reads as TGTGCCAGCAGCGCCCGGGCCGGGCCAGTGCACTATGGCTACACCTTC.

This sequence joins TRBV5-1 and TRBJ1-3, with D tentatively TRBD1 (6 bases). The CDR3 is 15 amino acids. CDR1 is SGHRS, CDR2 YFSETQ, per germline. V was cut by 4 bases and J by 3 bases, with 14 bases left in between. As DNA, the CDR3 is TGCGCCAGCAGCGTAACAGGGCGACGTGGAAACACCATATATTTT. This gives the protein CASSVTGRRGNTIYF.

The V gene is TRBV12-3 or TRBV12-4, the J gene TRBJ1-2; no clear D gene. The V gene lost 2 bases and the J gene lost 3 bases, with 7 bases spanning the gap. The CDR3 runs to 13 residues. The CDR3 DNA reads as TGTGCCAGCAGTTTACTGGATTACTATGGCTACACCTTC. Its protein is CASSLLDYYGYTF.

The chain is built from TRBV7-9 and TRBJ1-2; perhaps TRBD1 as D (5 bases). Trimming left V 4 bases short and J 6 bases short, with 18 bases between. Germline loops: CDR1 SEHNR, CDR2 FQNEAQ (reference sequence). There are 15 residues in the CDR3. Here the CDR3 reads CASSSGGLLQHGYTF. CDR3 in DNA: TGTGCCAGCAGCTCCGGGGGACTACTCCAGCATGGCTACACCTTC.

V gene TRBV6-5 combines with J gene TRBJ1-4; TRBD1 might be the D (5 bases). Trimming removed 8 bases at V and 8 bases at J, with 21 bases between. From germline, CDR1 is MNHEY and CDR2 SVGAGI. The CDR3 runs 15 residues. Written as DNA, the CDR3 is TGTGCCAGCCGTCCCGGCCTATATGGGGGAGAAAAACTGTTTTTT. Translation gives CASRPGLYGGEKLFF.

The CDR3 nucleotides are TGTGCCAGCGGGACAGGGTACGGAAACACCATATATTTT. Protein: CASGTGYGNTIYF. The rearrangement joins TRBV28 to TRBJ1-3; 9 nucleotides line up with TRBD1. Germline trimming cut 8 bases from V and 4 bases from J; bases unmatched to any gene: 3. This CDR3 spans 13 amino acids. CDR1 and CDR2 from the germline V gene are MDHEN and SYDVKM.

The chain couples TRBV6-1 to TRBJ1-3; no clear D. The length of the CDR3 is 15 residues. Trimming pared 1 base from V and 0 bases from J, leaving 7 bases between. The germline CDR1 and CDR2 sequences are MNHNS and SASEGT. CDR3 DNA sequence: TGTGCCAGCAGTGAAGTGTCGGTCTCTGGAAACACCATATATTTT. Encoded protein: CASSEVSVSGNTIYF.

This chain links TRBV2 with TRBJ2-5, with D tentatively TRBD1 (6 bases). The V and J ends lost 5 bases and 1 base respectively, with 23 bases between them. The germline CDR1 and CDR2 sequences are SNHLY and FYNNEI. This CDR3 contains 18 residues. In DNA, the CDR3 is TGTGCCAGCAGTTCCAACCTTCGGACAGTACGATTCCAAGAGACCCAGTACTTC. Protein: CASSSNLRTVRFQETQYF.

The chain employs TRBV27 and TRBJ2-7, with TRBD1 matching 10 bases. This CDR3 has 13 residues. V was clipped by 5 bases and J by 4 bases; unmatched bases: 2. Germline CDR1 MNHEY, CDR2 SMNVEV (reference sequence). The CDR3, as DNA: TGTGCCAGCAGTCGGACAGGGGGTTACGAGCAGTACTTC. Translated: CASSRTGGYEQYF.

The CDR3 spells CSVSLQNGYTF. CDR3 bases: TGCAGCGTTAGTTTGCAGAATGGCTACACCTTC. V and J are TRBV29-1 and TRBJ1-2; D is undetermined. V lost 5 bases to trimming and J lost 6 bases, with 10 bases between them. This CDR3 is built from 11 residues. Germline CDR1 reads SQVTM; CDR2 reads ANQGSEA.

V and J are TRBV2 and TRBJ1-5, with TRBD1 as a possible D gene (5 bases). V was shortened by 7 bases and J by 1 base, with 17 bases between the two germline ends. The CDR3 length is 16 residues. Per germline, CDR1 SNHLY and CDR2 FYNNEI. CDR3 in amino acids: CASTRGGTGSNQPQHF. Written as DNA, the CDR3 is TGTGCCAGCACCCGGGGGGGGACTGGGAGCAATCAGCCCCAGCATTTT.

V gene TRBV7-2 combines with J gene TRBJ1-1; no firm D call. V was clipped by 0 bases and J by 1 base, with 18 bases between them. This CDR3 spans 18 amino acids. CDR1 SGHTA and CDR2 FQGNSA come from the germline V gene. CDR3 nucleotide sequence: TGTGCCAGCAGCTTAGCTCGCAGGACTGTGTTAGGGAACACTGAAGCTTTCTTT. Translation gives CASSLARRTVLGNTEAFF.

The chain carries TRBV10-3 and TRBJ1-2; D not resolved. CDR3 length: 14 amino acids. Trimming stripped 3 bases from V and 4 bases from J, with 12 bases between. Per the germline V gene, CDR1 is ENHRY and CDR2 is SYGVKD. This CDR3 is CAISDKGVGYGYTF. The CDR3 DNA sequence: TGTGCCATCAGTGATAAGGGCGTCGGCTATGGCTACACCTTC.

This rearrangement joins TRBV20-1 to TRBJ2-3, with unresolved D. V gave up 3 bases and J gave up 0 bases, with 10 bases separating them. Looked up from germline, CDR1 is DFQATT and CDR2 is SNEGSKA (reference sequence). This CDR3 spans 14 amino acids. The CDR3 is CSASEHSSTDTQYF. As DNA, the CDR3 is TGCAGTGCTAGTGAGCACTCTAGCACAGATACGCAGTATTTT.

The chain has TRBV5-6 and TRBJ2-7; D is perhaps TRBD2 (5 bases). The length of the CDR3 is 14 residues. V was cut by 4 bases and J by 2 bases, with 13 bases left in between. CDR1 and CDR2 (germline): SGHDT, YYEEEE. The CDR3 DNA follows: TGTGCCAGCAGCGCTCGGCGGGCGGCCTACGAGCAGTACTTC. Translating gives CASSARRAAYEQYF.

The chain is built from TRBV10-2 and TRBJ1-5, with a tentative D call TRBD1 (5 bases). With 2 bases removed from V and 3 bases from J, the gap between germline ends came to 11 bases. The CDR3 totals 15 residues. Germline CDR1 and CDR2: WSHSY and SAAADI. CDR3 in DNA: TGCGCCAGCAGTGAGGTCAGGGTGAACAATCAGCCCCAGCATTTT. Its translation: CASSEVRVNNQPQHF.

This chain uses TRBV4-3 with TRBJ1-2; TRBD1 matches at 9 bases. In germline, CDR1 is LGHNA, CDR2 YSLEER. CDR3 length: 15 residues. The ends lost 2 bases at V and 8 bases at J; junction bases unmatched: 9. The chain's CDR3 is CASSQTGGRAEGYTF. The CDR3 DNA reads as TGCGCCAGCAGCCAAACAGGGGGCCGGGCAGAAGGCTACACCTTC.

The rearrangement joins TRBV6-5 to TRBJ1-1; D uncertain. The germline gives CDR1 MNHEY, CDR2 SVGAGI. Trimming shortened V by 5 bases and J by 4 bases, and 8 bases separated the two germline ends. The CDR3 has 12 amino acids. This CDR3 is CASSPDPTEAFF. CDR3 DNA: TGTGCCAGCAGTCCAGACCCCACTGAAGCTTTCTTT.

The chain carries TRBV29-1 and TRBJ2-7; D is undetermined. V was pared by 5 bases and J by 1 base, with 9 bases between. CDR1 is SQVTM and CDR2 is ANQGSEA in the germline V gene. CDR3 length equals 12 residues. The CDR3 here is CSVMSFSYEQYF. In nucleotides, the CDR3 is TGCAGCGTTATGTCCTTTTCCTACGAGCAGTACTTC.

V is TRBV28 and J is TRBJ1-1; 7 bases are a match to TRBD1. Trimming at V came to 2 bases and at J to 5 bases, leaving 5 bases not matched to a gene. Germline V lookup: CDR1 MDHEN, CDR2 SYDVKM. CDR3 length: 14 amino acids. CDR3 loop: CASSLPDRRTEAFF. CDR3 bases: TGTGCCAGCAGTTTACCGGACAGGCGGACTGAAGCTTTCTTT.

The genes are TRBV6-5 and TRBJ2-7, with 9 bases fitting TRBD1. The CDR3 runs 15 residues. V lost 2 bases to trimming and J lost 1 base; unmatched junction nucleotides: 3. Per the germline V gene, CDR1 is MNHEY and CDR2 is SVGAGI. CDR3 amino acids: CASSYGGQGSYEQYF. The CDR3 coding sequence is TGTGCCAGCAGTTACGGGGGACAGGGATCCTACGAGCAGTACTTC.

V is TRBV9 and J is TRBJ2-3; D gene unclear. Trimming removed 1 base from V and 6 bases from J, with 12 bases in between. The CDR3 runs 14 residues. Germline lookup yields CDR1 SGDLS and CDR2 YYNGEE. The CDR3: CASSVLSIDDTQYF. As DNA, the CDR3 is TGTGCCAGCAGCGTATTGTCAATCGACGATACGCAGTATTTT.

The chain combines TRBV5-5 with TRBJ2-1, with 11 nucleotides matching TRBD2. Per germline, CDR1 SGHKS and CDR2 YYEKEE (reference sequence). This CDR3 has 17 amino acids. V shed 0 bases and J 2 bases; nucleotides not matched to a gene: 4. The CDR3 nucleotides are TGTGCCAGCAGCTTGGCACTAGCGGGGGAAACCTACAATGAGCAGTTCTTC. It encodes CASSLALAGETYNEQFF. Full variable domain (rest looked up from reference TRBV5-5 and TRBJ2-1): DAGVTQSPTHLIKTRGQQVTLRCSPISGHKSVSWYQQVLGQGPQFIFQYYEKEERGRGNFPDRFSARQFPNYSSELNVNALLLGDSALYLCASSLALAGETYNEQFFGPGTRLTVL.